The clone carrying this TCR beta chain was detected many times. The sample belongs to a study of early T cells in non-severe SARS-CoV-2 infection. Looking at the study overall: Whole-blood bulk RNA, unsorted, was sequenced, and chains were unpaired.

The CDR3 contains 14 residues. With V trimmed by 2 bases and J by 6 bases, 5 bases remained unmatched. The germline V gene has CDR1 SGDLS and CDR2 YYNGEE. Unique molecular identifiers (one per individual cDNA molecule) were attached. TCRdb independently ran MiXCR on the 5' RACE reads; one entry per CDR3 protein. The table records around 61,000 distinct CDR3 sequences, around 13% of them present only once. This clonotype was obtained from an adult who was a healthcare worker with PCR-confirmed SARS-CoV-2 infection or an uninfected control (not recorded which). Sequenced input: whole blood. This chain connects TRBV9 to TRBJ1-1; 9 bases agree with TRBD1. CDR3 nucleotide sequence: TGTGCCAGCAGCGTTACAGGGGGCGCGGCTGAAGCTTTCTTT. Translated, it gives CASSVTGGAAEAFF.